Below, 12 T cell receptor beta chains from the same sample are listed, as sequenced in a study of control samples from healthy donors and cancer patients. The assay was immunoSEQ multiplex PCR, and TCRdb's table has in-frame clones only and misses some. The repertoire holds around 100,000 clones, with about 90% as singletons. The sequenced sample consisted of blood. These receptors were obtained from a woman between 50 and 59 years old in good health.

The chain uses TRBV5-1 and TRBJ1-1; 11 bases match TRBD1. V trimming: 0 bases; J trimming: 6 bases; junction bases outside the gene matches: 10. The CDR3 covers 17 residues. Germline V gene data show CDR1 as SGHRS and CDR2 as YFSETQ. CDR3 loop: CASSLADPPGQGAEAFF. For the CDR3, the DNA is TGCGCCAGCAGCTTGGCCGATCCGCCGGGACAGGGGGCTGAAGCTTTCTTT.

The rearrangement uses TRBV10-1 and TRBJ2-1; a possible D gene is TRBD2 (6 bases). V was cut by 3 bases and J by 5 bases, with 17 bases left in between. The CDR3 has 16 residues. Germline lookup yields CDR1 WNHNN and CDR2 SYGVQD (reference sequence). CDR3 protein: CASSDGGYNLNNEQFF. DNA of the CDR3: TGCGCCAGCAGTGATGGGGGGTATAACTTAAACAATGAGCAGTTCTTC.

The chain joins TRBV11-3 to TRBJ1-1; maybe TRBD1 (5 bases). The CDR3 contains 14 residues. Per the germline V gene, CDR1 is SGHNT and CDR2 is YENEEA. V was pared by 2 bases and J by 2 bases, with 9 bases between. The CDR3 DNA sequence: TGTGCCAGCAGCTTATCAGGGTTTAACACTGAAGCTTTCTTT. Its translation is CASSLSGFNTEAFF. Combining the CDR3 with reference TRBV11-3 and TRBJ1-1 gives the whole variable domain EAGVVQSPRYKIIEKKQPVAFWCNPISGHNTLYWYLQNLGQGPELLIRYENEEAVDDSQLPKDRFSAERLKGVDSTLKIQPAELGDSAVYLCASSLSGFNTEAFFGQGTRLTVV.

This chain joins TRBV30 and TRBJ2-2, with D possibly being TRBD2 (5 bases). The germline V and J ends were trimmed by 0 bases and 1 base, with 18 bases remaining between them. Germline V gene sequence: CDR1 GTSNPN, CDR2 SVGIG (reference sequence). This CDR3 region has 18 residues. In nucleotides, the CDR3 is TGTGCCTGGAGTGTAAGTCGGCCGGGATCGTGGAACACCGGGGAGCTGTTTTTT. Translation gives CAWSVSRPGSWNTGELFF.

The V call is TRBV6-5, the J call TRBJ2-7; tentative D call: TRBD1 (5 bases). V gave up 6 bases and J gave up 6 bases, with 15 bases separating them. Germline CDR1 is MNHEY and CDR2 is SVGAGI. The CDR3 loop spans 13 amino acids. The DNA for the CDR3 is TGTGCCAGCAGCCGGAACCAGGGTCGCGAGCAGTACTTC. Translation gives CASSRNQGREQYF.

The chain carries TRBV15 and TRBJ2-1; no clear D gene. CDR1 LNHNV and CDR2 YYDKDF come from the germline V gene (reference sequence). CDR3 length: 12 amino acids. V was cut by 5 bases and J by 3 bases, with 5 bases left in between. In DNA, the CDR3 is TGTGCCACCAGCCGACACTACAATGAGCAGTTCTTC. Translated, it gives CATSRHYNEQFF.

This rearrangement joins TRBV27 to TRBJ1-5; maybe TRBD1 (6 bases). This CDR3 is 15 amino acids long. Trimming cost V 3 bases and J 5 bases, with 14 bases left between them. CDR1 MNHEY and CDR2 SMNVEV come from the germline V gene (reference sequence). The CDR3 reads CASSFLDSYDQPQHF. The CDR3 coding sequence is TGTGCCAGCAGTTTCCTGGACAGCTACGATCAGCCCCAGCATTTT.

This sequence joins TRBV7-3 and TRBJ1-5; D might be TRBD1 (6 bases). CDR3 length: 17 amino acids. CDR1 and CDR2 (germline): SGHTA, FQGTGA. Trimming cost V 1 base and J 5 bases, with 18 bases left between them. CDR3 region: CASSLNPVSGGDQPQHF. The CDR3 DNA sequence: TGTGCCAGCAGCTTAAATCCAGTCTCGGGGGGCGATCAGCCCCAGCATTTT. Complete variable domain (other parts from reference TRBV7-3 and TRBJ1-5): GAGVSQTPSNKVTEKGKYVELRCDPISGHTALYWYRQSLGQGPEFLIYFQGTGAADDSGLPNDRFFAVRPEGSVSTLKIQRTERGDSAVYLCASSLNPVSGGDQPQHFGDGTRLSIL.

The V and J genes are TRBV3-1 (or the pseudogene TRBV3-2) and TRBJ1-5, with TRBD1 matching over 9 bases. Germline V lookup: CDR1 LGHDT, CDR2 YNNKEL (reference sequence). V dropped 2 bases and J dropped 8; count of bases not matched to a gene: 4. This CDR3 comprises 14 residues. CDR3 in DNA: TGTGCCAGCAGCCAAACAGGGGGCCGAAAGCCCCAGCATTTT. This sequence encodes CASSQTGGRKPQHF.

The chain is built from TRBV4-1 and TRBJ2-1; D unresolved. This CDR3 contains 13 residues. Germline values: CDR1 MGHRA, CDR2 YSYEKL. Trimming took 2 bases from V and 9 from J, leaving 11 bases between them. The CDR3 reads CASSQREAGEQFF. The CDR3 DNA reads as TGCGCCAGCAGCCAAAGAGAGGCAGGTGAGCAGTTCTTC.

This clone occurred once. The chain has TRBV6-6 and TRBJ2-1, with D unresolved. Trimming removed 1 base from V and 6 bases from J, with 13 bases in between. CDR1 and CDR2 (germline): MNHNY, SVGAGI (reference sequence). The CDR3 is 15 amino acids. CDR3 DNA: TGTGCCAGCAGTTACTTATTAGGGCCGGGCAATGAGCAGTTCTTC. This sequence encodes CASSYLLGPGNEQFF.

This chain connects TRBV7-9 to TRBJ1-1; D perhaps matches TRBD1 (5 bases). CDR3 size: 13 residues. The germline gives CDR1 SEHNR, CDR2 FQNEAQ (reference sequence). The V end was cut by 4 bases, the J end by 4 bases, with 10 bases between. CDR3 protein: CASSYVGGTEAFF. DNA for the CDR3: TGTGCCAGCAGCTATGTGGGGGGCACTGAAGCTTTCTTT.